The text below deals with one T cell receptor (beta chain). Germline CDR1 MNHEY, CDR2 SVGEGT. Trimming removed 4 bases from V and 3 bases from J; junction bases left unmatched: 5. The CDR3 length is 15 residues. This specimen belongs to a study of blood T cell repertoires in COVID-19. Original processing methods: Amplification of reference gene primers provided the estimated nucleated cell counts. Sequenced by immunoSEQ multiplex PCR; TCRdb stores in-frame clones only, minus some. V and J calls and clone size are given by that table; D and trimming were obtained from the DNA. The profile shows 70,000 to 100,000 clones, approximately 80% of them singletons.

This receptor was identified in a woman aged 80 or over with acute or convalescent COVID-19. This sequence joins TRBV6-2 or TRBV6-3 and TRBJ2-5; the match to TRBD2 covers 10 bases. The source material was peripheral blood. The DNA for the CDR3 is TGTGCCAGCAGTTCTATAGCGGGGGGAAAAGAGACCCAGTACTTC. This translates into CASSSIAGGKETQYF.